This entry lists 15 T cell receptor beta chains sequenced from one sample in a study of T cell clonotyping in hematopoietic cell transplantation. This table comes from immunoSEQ multiplex PCR, and its TCRdb copy is limited to in-frame clones, with some not included. The sample includes more than 70,000 clones, about 95% seen only once; the top ten take roughly 1.5%. The sample's time point: recipient sample about 28 days before transplant, after cytoreduction. Sequenced here: peripheral blood mononuclear cells, sampled before stem cell transplant. Receptors originate from a woman aged 45-60 years with acute myeloid leukemia. Some clones in this sample may be carry-over from other donors' samples.

The CDR3 loop is CASSAGETGNTIYF. The CDR3 DNA follows: TGTGCCAGCAGTGCCGGCGAGACTGGAAACACCATATATTTT. V and J are TRBV9 and TRBJ1-3, with D hard to call. CDR1 and CDR2 (germline): SGDLS, YYNGEE. Trimming removed 5 bases at V and 2 bases at J, with 11 bases between. The CDR3 sequence is 14 residues long.

The V call is TRBV7-2, the J call TRBJ1-3; D possibly corresponds to TRBD1 (6 bases). The V gene's germline CDR1 is SGHTA and CDR2 FQGNSA. This CDR3 comprises 16 residues. V was shortened by 3 bases and J by 4 bases, with 16 bases between the two germline ends. DNA for the CDR3: TGTGCCAGCAGCTTGGTGTCCGGGGGCGTGGGAAACACCATATATTTT. Its translation is CASSLVSGGVGNTIYF.

This chain links TRBV9 with TRBJ2-7; 11 bases match TRBD1. J lost 0 bases, V lost 0 bases, and 2 bases had no gene match. The CDR3 has 16 residues. Germline-derived CDR1 and CDR2 are SGDLS and YYNGEE. This CDR3 is CASSVGGTGGSYEQYF. The CDR3 nucleotides read TGTGCCAGCAGCGTAGGAGGGACAGGGGGCTCCTACGAGCAGTACTTC. Drawing the rest from reference TRBV9 and TRBJ2-7, the complete variable domain is DSGVTQTPKHLITATGQRVTLRCSPRSGDLSVYWYQQSLDQGLQFLIQYYNGEERAKGNILERFSAQQFPDLHSELNLSSLELGDSALYFCASSVGGTGGSYEQYFGPGTRLTVT.

J is TRBJ1-5 and V is TRBV6-4, with D unresolved. The V end was cut by 7 bases, the J end by 10 bases, with 11 bases between. The CDR3 sequence is 11 residues long. Looked up from germline, CDR1 is MRHNA and CDR2 is SNTAGT. The CDR3 sequence is CASTSDRPQHF. Written as DNA, the CDR3 is TGTGCCAGCACCTCCGATCGACCCCAGCATTTT.

The chain recombines TRBV28 with TRBJ1-5; a weak D match, TRBD1 (6 bases). Trimming shortened V by 6 bases and J by 4 bases, and 13 bases separated the two germline ends. From germline, CDR1 is MDHEN and CDR2 SYDVKM. The CDR3 sequence is 14 residues long. CDR3 in DNA: TGTGCCAGCAGCTTGGACAGCACTAATCAGCCCCAGCATTTT. Translation gives CASSLDSTNQPQHF.

The chain combines TRBV13 with TRBJ1-1, with D maybe TRBD1 (6 bases). V was shortened by 4 bases and J by 4 bases, with 10 bases between the two germline ends. Germline lookup yields CDR1 PRHDT and CDR2 FYEKMQ (reference sequence). CDR3 length equals 13 residues. The chain's CDR3 is CASSSGGATEAFF. In nucleotides, the CDR3 is TGTGCCAGCAGCTCGGGGGGGGCCACTGAAGCTTTCTTT.

The chain is built from TRBV5-1 and TRBJ2-7, with D possibly matching TRBD1 (6 bases). Between the trimmed V and J ends, which lost 1 base and 0 bases, there was a span of 11 bases. Germline values: CDR1 SGHRS, CDR2 YFSETQ. The CDR3 has 15 amino acids. The CDR3 bases are TGCGCCAGCAGCTTGCAGGGGCCGCTCTCCTACGAGCAGTACTTC. Translating it yields CASSLQGPLSYEQYF.

CDR3 in amino acids: CACRHATSGPTDTQYF. CDR3 DNA sequence: TGTGCCTGCCGCCACGCCACTAGCGGACCCACAGATACGCAGTATTTT. This rearrangement joins TRBV30 to TRBJ2-3, with 8 bases lining up with TRBD2. Germline V CDR1 and CDR2: GTSNPN, SVGIG (reference sequence). Unmatched junction bases numbered 13, after V lost 6 bases and J lost 2 bases. This CDR3 comprises 16 residues.

The V call is TRBV2, the J call TRBJ2-5, with no clear D. CDR3 size: 11 residues. V was pared by 5 bases and J by 1 base, with 2 bases between. The germline V gene has CDR1 SNHLY and CDR2 FYNNEI. CDR3 in amino acids: CASSTQETQYF. In DNA, the CDR3 is TGTGCCAGCAGTACCCAAGAGACCCAGTACTTC.

This chain joins TRBV30 and TRBJ1-6, with 7 nucleotides matching TRBD1. This CDR3 has 13 residues. J was trimmed by 7 bases and V by 5 bases; bases with no gene match: 5. The germline V gene has CDR1 GTSNPN and CDR2 SVGIG (reference sequence). CDR3 protein: CAWGSGGNSPLHF. The CDR3, as DNA: TGTGCCTGGGGTTCAGGGGGAAATTCACCCCTCCACTTT.

The CDR3 nucleotides are TGCGCCAGCAGCCCGCTAGCGGGATCCGACGAGCAGTACTTC. This sequence encodes CASSPLAGSDEQYF. This chain joins TRBV5-1 and TRBJ2-7, with TRBD2 matching over 9 bases. The length of the CDR3 is 14 residues. The germline V gene has CDR1 SGHRS and CDR2 YFSETQ. V trimming: 4 bases; J trimming: 5 bases; junction bases outside the gene matches: 7.

The V gene is TRBV30, the J gene TRBJ1-1; D is uncertain. The CDR3 spans 13 residues. The V gene's germline CDR1 is GTSNPN and CDR2 SVGIG (reference sequence). Deletions cut 5 bases from V and 3 bases from J, with 13 bases between. CDR3 in DNA: TGTGCCTGGCTGGATGTTAGGGACACTGAAGCTTTCTTT. This encodes CAWLDVRDTEAFF.

The chain combines TRBV5-1 with TRBJ2-7; the D gene could be TRBD1 or TRBD2 (5 bases each). Deletions cut 0 bases from V and 0 bases from J, with 16 bases between. Germline CDR1 SGHRS, CDR2 YFSETQ. CDR3 length: 17 residues. The CDR3 nucleotides read TGCGCCAGCAGCTTGGCCACACCGGGACGGAGCTCCTACGAGCAGTACTTC. Its translation: CASSLATPGRSSYEQYF.

This clone appeared a single time. The chain is built from TRBV2 and TRBJ2-2; D not certain. The germline V and J ends were trimmed by 10 bases and 3 bases, with 15 bases remaining between them. Germline CDR1 is SNHLY and CDR2 is FYNNEI. The CDR3 loop spans 14 amino acids. The CDR3 nucleotides are TGTGCCACGAGACTCGACACACACACCGGGGAGCTGTTTTTT. Residues: CATRLDTHTGELFF.

This clone was recorded only once. The chain recombines TRBV14 with TRBJ2-3; D is ambiguous. The germline V gene encodes CDR1 SGHDN and CDR2 FVKESK. V shed 4 bases and J shed 3 bases, with 8 bases lying between them. The CDR3 extends over 13 amino acids. The CDR3 nucleotides are TGTGCCAGCAGCCCCCGTCTAACAGATACGCAGTATTTT. Its translation is CASSPRLTDTQYF.